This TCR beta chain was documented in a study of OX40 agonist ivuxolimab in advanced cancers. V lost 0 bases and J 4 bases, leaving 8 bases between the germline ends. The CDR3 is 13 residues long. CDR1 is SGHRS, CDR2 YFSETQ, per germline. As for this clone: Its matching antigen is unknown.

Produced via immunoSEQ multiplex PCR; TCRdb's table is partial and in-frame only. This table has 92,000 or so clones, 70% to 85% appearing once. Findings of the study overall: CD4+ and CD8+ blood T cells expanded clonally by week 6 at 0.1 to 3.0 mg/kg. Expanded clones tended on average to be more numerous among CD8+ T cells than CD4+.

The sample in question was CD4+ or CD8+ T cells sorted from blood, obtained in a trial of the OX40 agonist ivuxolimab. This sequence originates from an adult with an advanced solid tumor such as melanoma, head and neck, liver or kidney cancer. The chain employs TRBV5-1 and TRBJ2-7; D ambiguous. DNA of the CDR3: TGCGCCAGCAGCTTGGACGGCAAATACGAGCAGTACTTC. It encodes CASSLDGKYEQYF.